A selection of T cell receptor beta chains follows, all from one sample in a study of OX40 agonist ivuxolimab in advanced cancers. This table comes from immunoSEQ multiplex PCR, and its TCRdb copy is limited to in-frame clones, with some not included. The sample lists approximately 68,000 clones; around 80% were seen once. Sequencing used CD4+ or CD8+ T cells sorted from blood, obtained in a trial of the OX40 agonist ivuxolimab. All receptors derive from an adult with an advanced solid tumor such as melanoma, head and neck, liver or kidney cancer. The CDR3 runs from the conserved cysteine through the conserved F or W. D genes are given only for firm matches. Rows may omit the clone size; those that give it use once, few, many or a size class.

v_gene	d_gene	j_gene	abundance	CDR3nt	CDR3aa
TRBV7-9	-	TRBJ2-3	-	TGTGCCAGCAGCTTGGCGGACGGCCCCGGGTATTTT	CASSLADGPGYF
TRBV19	-	TRBJ2-7	-	TGTGCCAGTACCCTACGGGAGACCCCGCACGAGCAGTACTTC	CASTLRETPHEQYF
TRBV10-3	-	TRBJ2-7	-	TGTGCCATCAGTGACAGGGACAGCGGGACCTACGAGCAGTACTTC	CAISDRDSGTYEQYF
TRBV5-1	TRBD2	TRBJ2-3	-	TGCGCCAGCAGCCAAGGACTAGCTTTTCTTCTCTCGGATACGCAGTATTTT	CASSQGLAFLLSDTQYF
TRBV7-2	TRBD1	TRBJ2-1	-	TGTGCCAGCAGCCCTTTCGGACAGGGCCGTTACAATGAGCAGTTCTTC	CASSPFGQGRYNEQFF
TRBV19	TRBD1	TRBJ2-1	-	TGTGCCAGTAGGGATGGACAGGGGGAACGCGGTGAGCAGTTCTTC	CASRDGQGERGEQFF
TRBV5-1	-	TRBJ2-2	few	TGCGCCAGCAGTTTACAGGCCGCGAACACCGGGGAGCTGTTTTTT	CASSLQAANTGELFF
TRBV10-3	-	TRBJ1-5	-	TGTGCCATCAGTGAACGGGGCCAGGTGAAAGGAAATCAGCCCCAGCATTTT	CAISERGQVKGNQPQHF
TRBV5-1	TRBD2	TRBJ2-1	-	TGCGCCAGCAGCCCCGGGGGGGGCTCCTACAATGAGCAGTTCTTC	CASSPGGGSYNEQFF
TRBV4-1	TRBD1	TRBJ2-3	-	TGCGCCAGCAGCCAAGGACAGGGGCGCACAGATACGCAGTATTTT	CASSQGQGRTDTQYF
TRBV6-1	-	TRBJ1-1	-	TGTGCCAGCAGTGGGCAGGGCGTAGCTTTCTTT	CASSGQGVAFF
TRBV20-1	-	TRBJ1-4	-	TGCAGTGCTAGAGATGATGAAAAACTGTTTTTT	CSARDDEKLFF
TRBV19	-	TRBJ1-2	-	TGTGCCAGTAGTAAAGGGGTGGAGAACTATGGCTACACCTTC	CASSKGVENYGYTF
TRBV2	-	TRBJ2-1	many	TGTGCCAGCAGCGACAGCCTCTCCTACAATGAGCAGTTCTTC	CASSDSLSYNEQFF
TRBV7-7	-	TRBJ2-1	-	TGTGCCAGCAGTCTCGACGTTGACAATGAGCAGTTCTTC	CASSLDVDNEQFF
TRBV7-9	-	TRBJ2-5	-	TGTGCCAGCAGCTTTGGGGGGGCAAAGGAGACCCAGTACTTC	CASSFGGAKETQYF
TRBV27	TRBD2	TRBJ2-7	-	TGTGCCAGCAGTCTGCGGGGGGGGATGTACGAGCAGTACTTC	CASSLRGGMYEQYF
TRBV13	TRBD2	TRBJ2-5	once	TGTGCCAGCAGCGCCCGACTAGCTTTGGGGGAGACCCAGTACTTC	CASSARLALGETQYF
TRBV19	-	TRBJ2-2	few	TGTGCCAGTAGCTATGAAGGCGGGGAGCTGTTTTTT	CASSYEGGELFF
TRBV2	-	TRBJ2-3	few	TGTGCCAGCAGTGAAGACAGGGTGTACACAGATACGCAGTATTTT	CASSEDRVYTDTQYF
TRBV7-2	TRBD2	TRBJ2-2	-	TGTGCCAGCAGCCCGCCTCCGCTCGGGGGGGGGTCTGGGACCGGGGAGCTGTTTTTT	CASSPPPLGGGSGTGELFF
TRBV5-4	TRBD1	TRBJ1-2	-	TGTGCCAGCAGCAACGGACAGGGAGACTATGGCTACACCTTC	CASSNGQGDYGYTF
TRBV5-5	-	TRBJ2-2	-	TGTGCCAGCAGCTTGAACCCCCCGGGCCCAGCCGGGGAGCTGTTTTTT	CASSLNPPGPAGELFF
TRBV4-3	-	TRBJ2-3	-	TGCGCCAGCAGCCATCTCCTTGGCGGCACAGATACGCAGTATTTT	CASSHLLGGTDTQYF
TRBV14	-	TRBJ1-5	-	TGTGCCAGCAGCCAGGGCTACAGCAATCAGCCCCAGCATTTT	CASSQGYSNQPQHF
TRBV7-8	-	TRBJ2-5	few	TGTGCCAGCAGCTTAACTCGGCTGGGGGCCGTGGAGACCCAGTACTTC	CASSLTRLGAVETQYF
TRBV2	TRBD2	TRBJ2-5	-	TGTGCCAGCACTTCGTCTAGCGGGGGAGAGACCCAGTACTTC	CASTSSSGGETQYF
TRBV30	-	TRBJ1-1	-	TGTGCCTGGACCCACTTGGGCACTGAAGCTTTCTTT	CAWTHLGTEAFF
TRBV13	-	TRBJ2-1	-	TGTGCCAGCAGCTTTTATATCGGGAGAGGCTCCTACAATGAGCAGTTCTTC	CASSFYIGRGSYNEQFF
TRBV15	TRBD1	TRBJ1-1	few	TGTGCCACCAGCAGACTCCTCCAAGGATCGCAGGGGGCGGACACTGAAGCTTTCTTT	CATSRLLQGSQGADTEAFF
TRBV28	-	TRBJ1-2	-	TGTGCCAGCAGTTATGAAACCAGTGCCTATGGCTACACCTTC	CASSYETSAYGYTF
TRBV7-6	-	TRBJ1-4	-	TGTGCCAGCAGCTTAGGGCGAGGCGCGGATGAAAAACTGTTTTTT	CASSLGRGADEKLFF
TRBV30	-	TRBJ2-2	-	TGTGCCTGGAGTGTAGGGGTCCTTCGTGACGGGGAGCTGTTTTTT	CAWSVGVLRDGELFF
TRBV6-1	-	TRBJ2-5	-	TGTGCCAGCATTCCCTCCACAGAGACCCAGTACTTC	CASIPSTETQYF
TRBV7-9	-	TRBJ1-1	-	TGTGCCAGCAGCTTAGGCCCCCTGGACAGCGACACTGAAGCTTTCTTT	CASSLGPLDSDTEAFF
TRBV5-6	TRBD2	TRBJ2-1	-	TGTGCCAGCAGCTTGGTTTGGGCGGGAGTCCGGTCGGATGAGCAGTTCTTC	CASSLVWAGVRSDEQFF
TRBV11-2	-	TRBJ2-2	-	TGTGCCAGCAGCCCCCTAGGGGGAGCGGACGGGGAGCTGTTTTTT	CASSPLGGADGELFF
TRBV7-9	TRBD2	TRBJ2-1	-	TGTGCCAGCAGCTTAGCGCGGACTAGCGGGGGGGCCTATGAGCAGTTCTTC	CASSLARTSGGAYEQFF
TRBV19	-	TRBJ1-5	-	TGTGCCAGTAGTAAAGGACAGTTTCAGCCCCAGCATTTT	CASSKGQFQPQHF
TRBV2	TRBD2	TRBJ2-1	-	TGTGCCAGCAGTGGAACTAGCGGGGGGTACAATGAGCAGTTCTTC	CASSGTSGGYNEQFF
TRBV10-3	TRBD1	TRBJ2-3	few	TGTGCCATCAGGGCGACAGGGGGCCCAGATACGCAGTATTTT	CAIRATGGPDTQYF
TRBV7-9	TRBD1	TRBJ1-1	-	TGTGCCAGCACGCGGACAGGGGCGATGAACACTGAAGCTTTCTTT	CASTRTGAMNTEAFF
TRBV19	-	TRBJ1-5	once	TGTGCCAGTAGTATACAGGGTCGGGGTGACAATCAGCCCCAGCATTTT	CASSIQGRGDNQPQHF
TRBV7-9	-	TRBJ2-5	-	TGTGCCAGCAGCTTATCAGCGGGAGAGACCCAGTACTTC	CASSLSAGETQYF